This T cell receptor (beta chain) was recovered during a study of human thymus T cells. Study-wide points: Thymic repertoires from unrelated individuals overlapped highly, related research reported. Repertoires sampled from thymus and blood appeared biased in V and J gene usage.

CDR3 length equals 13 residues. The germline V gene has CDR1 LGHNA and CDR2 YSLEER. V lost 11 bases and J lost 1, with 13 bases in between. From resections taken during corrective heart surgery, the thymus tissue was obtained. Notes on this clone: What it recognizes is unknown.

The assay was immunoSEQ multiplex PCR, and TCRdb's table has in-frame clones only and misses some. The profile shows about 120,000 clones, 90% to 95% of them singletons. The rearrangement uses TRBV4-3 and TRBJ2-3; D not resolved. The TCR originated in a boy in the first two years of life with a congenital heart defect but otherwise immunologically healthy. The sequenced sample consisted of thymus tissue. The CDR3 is CASGDTRTDTQYF. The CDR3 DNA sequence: TGCGCCTCCGGAGACACCCGCACAGATACGCAGTATTTT.